Listed here are 21 T cell receptor beta chains from one sample, sequenced in a study of cytomegalovirus exposure and HLA in healthy donors. The study ran its PCR with 60 Vbeta and 13 Jbeta primers. Assay used: immunoSEQ multiplex PCR; TCRdb lists only in-frame clones, some missing. The data contain 150,000 to 200,000 clones, about 81% of them seen just once; the ten biggest clones take up roughly 2%. Sample: PBMCs. The source is a woman under 30 in good health and CMV-seropositive.

The chain recombines TRBV28 with TRBJ1-3; D is unclear. CDR3 size: 12 residues. V lost 5 bases to trimming and J lost 6 bases, with 8 bases between them. Germline CDR1 is MDHEN and CDR2 is SYDVKM. CDR3 sequence (DNA): TGTGCCAGCAGTGGCCAGGCAAACACCATATATTTT. Encoded protein: CASSGQANTIYF.

This CDR3 reads CASSSGDSGFTGELFF. Written as DNA, the CDR3 is TGTGCCAGTAGTAGTGGGGACTCGGGATTTACCGGGGAGCTGTTTTTT. The chain uses TRBV19 and TRBJ2-2, with D maybe TRBD2 (6 bases). V was trimmed by 4 bases and J by 5 bases, leaving 17 bases between them. CDR1 and CDR2 from the germline V gene are LNHDA and SQIVND (reference sequence). The CDR3 contains 16 residues.

This chain connects TRBV19 to TRBJ1-1; no definite D call. V lost 5 bases, J lost 4 bases, and 11 bases lay in between. Germline V CDR1 and CDR2: LNHDA, SQIVND (reference sequence). The length of the CDR3 is 13 residues. The CDR3 loop reads CASSHPTGTEAFF. In DNA, the CDR3 is TGTGCCAGTAGTCACCCCACGGGCACTGAAGCTTTCTTT. Supplemented by reference TRBV19 and TRBJ1-1, the full variable domain reads DGGITQSPKYLFRKEGQNVTLSCEQNLNHDAMYWYRQDPGQGLRLIYYSQIVNDFQKGDIAEGYSVSREKKESFPLTVTSAQKNPTAFYLCASSHPTGTEAFFGQGTRLTVV.

As concerns this clone: Other nucleotide sequences in the sample specify the same CDR3. The genes are TRBV9 and TRBJ1-5; D is unresolved. The CDR3 loop spans 14 amino acids. The germline CDR1 and CDR2 sequences are SGDLS and YYNGEE. Trimming stripped 0 bases from V and 2 bases from J, with 6 bases between. The CDR3 here is CASSVGTGNQPQHF. The CDR3 DNA is TGTGCCAGCAGCGTAGGGACTGGCAATCAGCCCCAGCATTTT.

This clone was seen a single time. The V and J genes are TRBV29-1 and TRBJ1-4; D is undetermined. The CDR3 length is 10 residues. Trimming left V 7 bases short and J 8 bases short, with 8 bases between. CDR1 and CDR2 from the germline V gene are SQVTM and ANQGSEA. The CDR3 DNA is TGCAGCGCGTTGGAGGAAAAACTGTTTTTT. The encoded protein is CSALEEKLFF.

This chain uses TRBV18 with TRBJ1-3; 10 nucleotides match TRBD1. Germline trimming cut 2 bases from V and 4 bases from J; bases unmatched to any gene: 5. CDR1 and CDR2 from the germline V gene are KGHSH and LQKENI. This CDR3 contains 16 residues. CDR3 amino acids: CASSPGQGVSGNTIYF. As DNA, the CDR3 is TGTGCCAGCTCACCAGGACAGGGGGTGTCCGGAAACACCATATATTTT.

This chain uses TRBV28 with TRBJ2-7; 7 bases match TRBD2. The junction had 8 bases not matched to a gene; V was cut back by 5 bases and J by 4 bases. The CDR3 has 14 residues. Germline assignment: CDR1 MDHEN and CDR2 SYDVKM. This CDR3 reads CASSPSAGRYEQYF. CDR3 DNA sequence: TGTGCCAGCAGTCCTTCAGCGGGGAGGTACGAGCAGTACTTC.

V usage is TRBV6-5 and J usage is TRBJ1-5; TRBD1 matches 12 bases. Germline V gene data show CDR1 as MNHEY and CDR2 as SVGAGI. J gave up 6 bases and V 5 bases, and 5 bases lay outside the gene matches. The CDR3 sequence is 15 residues long. The CDR3 region is CASSLGTGGLQPQHF. The DNA for the CDR3 is TGTGCCAGCAGTCTCGGGACAGGGGGCCTTCAGCCCCAGCATTTT.

The rearrangement links TRBV14 to TRBJ1-3, with D possibly being TRBD1 (6 bases). Germline V gene sequence: CDR1 SGHDN, CDR2 FVKESK. The V and J ends lost 2 bases and 1 base respectively, with 9 bases between them. The CDR3 runs to 15 residues. DNA for the CDR3: TGTGCCAGCAGCCAAAGGGGGATATCTGGAAACACCATATATTTT. Encoded protein: CASSQRGISGNTIYF.

The rearrangement joins TRBV6-4 to TRBJ2-1; TRBD2 matches 9 bases. J gave up 4 bases and V 2 bases, and 3 bases lay outside the gene matches. The V gene's germline CDR1 is MRHNA and CDR2 SNTAGT. The CDR3 contains 15 residues. The DNA of the CDR3 is TGTGCCAGCAGTGACGTAGCGGGAGATTACAATGAGCAGTTCTTC. Translating it yields CASSDVAGDYNEQFF.

The chain joins TRBV2 to TRBJ1-1; maybe TRBD1 (5 bases). The CDR3 runs to 13 residues. Trimming took 0 bases from V and 9 from J, leaving 11 bases between them. Looked up from germline, CDR1 is SNHLY and CDR2 is FYNNEI. The CDR3 here is CASSEAPRTQAFF. The CDR3, as DNA: TGTGCCAGCAGTGAAGCCCCCAGGACACAAGCTTTCTTT.

CDR3 coding DNA: TGTGCCAGCAGCGCCGACACGCACACTGAAGCTTTCTTT. Translation gives CASSADTHTEAFF. This rearrangement joins TRBV6-1 to TRBJ1-1; D gene ambiguous. V gave up 6 bases and J gave up 3 bases, with 11 bases separating them. CDR1 is MNHNS, CDR2 SASEGT, per germline. CDR3 length equals 13 residues.

CDR3 loop: CASSQGTGGEDTEAFF. CDR3 bases: TGCGCCAGCAGCCAGGGGACAGGGGGCGAGGACACTGAAGCTTTCTTT. The chain has TRBV4-1 and TRBJ1-1; 12 positions match TRBD1. The CDR3 is 16 amino acids. Trimming removed 3 bases from V and 3 bases from J; junction bases left unmatched: 5. Germline CDR1 reads MGHRA; CDR2 reads YSYEKL.

V gene TRBV7-6 combines with J gene TRBJ2-3; TRBD1 might be the D (6 bases). The CDR3 contains 15 residues. V was pared by 3 bases and J by 6 bases, with 16 bases between. Germline assignment: CDR1 SGHVS and CDR2 FNYEAQ. CDR3 in DNA: TGTGCCAGCAGCTTCAGGGGTCGACTGGTGGATACGCAGTATTTT. It translates to CASSFRGRLVDTQYF. The full variable domain, rest sourced from reference TRBV7-6 and TRBJ2-3, is GAGVSQSPRYKVTKRGQDVALRCDPISGHVSLYWYRQALGQGPEFLTYFNYEAQQDKSGLPNDRFSAERPEGSISTLTIQRTEQRDSAMYRCASSFRGRLVDTQYFGPGTRLTVL.

This clone has more than one count but fewer than ten. The rearrangement uses TRBV4-2 and TRBJ2-3, with TRBD2 identical over 9 bases. The germline V gene has CDR1 LGHNA and CDR2 YNFKEQ. V shed 4 bases, J shed 6 bases, and the junction held 11 bases outside the gene matches. CDR3 length: 16 amino acids. CDR3: CASSPLAGGREDTQYF. In nucleotides, the CDR3 is TGTGCCAGCAGCCCCCTGGCGGGGGGGCGGGAGGATACGCAGTATTTT.

V usage is TRBV6-5 and J usage is TRBJ2-7; D perhaps matches TRBD2 (5 bases). Looked up from germline, CDR1 is MNHEY and CDR2 is SVGAGI. CDR3 length: 12 residues. Trimming cost V 3 bases and J 5 bases, with 8 bases left between them. CDR3 residues: CASSYPSNEQYF. In DNA, the CDR3 is TGTGCCAGCAGTTATCCTAGCAACGAGCAGTACTTC.

This clone has just a few counts. The chain uses TRBV7-9 and TRBJ2-2; D possibly corresponds to TRBD2 (6 bases). V lost 5 bases and J lost 8, with 9 bases in between. Germline V gene sequence: CDR1 SEHNR, CDR2 FQNEAQ (reference sequence). The CDR3 runs to 12 residues. The CDR3 DNA follows: TGTGCCAGCAGCGGCGGGGTAGGGGAGCTGTTTTTT. This codes for CASSGGVGELFF.

The V gene is TRBV11-3, the J gene TRBJ2-1; D might be TRBD1 (6 bases). CDR1 and CDR2 (germline): SGHNT, YENEEA. This CDR3 is built from 16 residues. Trimming took off 5 bases at V and 5 bases at J, with 19 bases between the two ends. The CDR3, as DNA: TGTGCCAGCAGCGGTGGGGTCACAGGGACCGACAATGAGCAGTTCTTC. Amino acid sequence: CASSGGVTGTDNEQFF.

The sample holds one count of this clone. This sequence joins TRBV5-6 and TRBJ1-2; D ambiguous. Germline V lookup: CDR1 SGHDT, CDR2 YYEEEE. V lost 1 base to trimming and J lost 4 bases, with 14 bases between them. This CDR3 has 15 amino acids. This chain's CDR3 is CASSLNSVGAYGYTF. The CDR3 nucleotides are TGTGCCAGCAGCTTGAATTCAGTCGGAGCCTATGGCTACACCTTC. Full variable domain (outside the CDR3, taken from reference TRBV5-6 and TRBJ1-2): DAGVTQSPTHLIKTRGQQVTLRCSPKSGHDTVSWYQQALGQGPQFIFQYYEEEERQRGNFPDRFSGHQFPNYSSELNVNALLLGDSALYLCASSLNSVGAYGYTFGSGTRLTVV.

This clone is a singleton in its sample. Germline and junction disagree at one end, which may indicate a read error. This chain uses TRBV7-9 with TRBJ1-2, with D unresolved. From germline, CDR1 is SEHNR and CDR2 FQNEAQ (reference sequence). The length of the CDR3 is 10 residues. The CDR3 DNA is TGTTCCAGGAAGCTTGAGGGCTACACCTTC. Translated: CSRKLEGYTF.

The rearrangement joins TRBV5-4 to TRBJ2-5; a weak D match, TRBD2 (6 bases). CDR1 and CDR2 (germline): SGHNT, YYREEE (reference sequence). The CDR3 runs 18 residues. V was clipped by 2 bases and J by 3 bases, with 23 bases between them. The CDR3 protein is CASSFLIPRGGPKETQYF. The DNA for the CDR3 is TGTGCCAGCAGCTTCTTGATACCGAGAGGAGGGCCAAAAGAGACCCAGTACTTC.